This TCR beta chain was documented in a study of response to subunit inactivated influenza vaccine. Overall study results and limits: The authors suggested that every seasonal influenza vaccination recruits few new T cells.

Worth noting for this clonotype: Antigen specificity is unknown.

Germline V gives CDR1 SGHVS, CDR2 FQNEAQ. V gave up 1 base and J gave up 3 bases, with 12 bases separating them. The CDR3 spans 16 residues. TCRdb reprocessed the RT-PCR reads via MiXCR and lists one record per CDR3 protein. Of more than 600,000 distinct CDR3 sequences listed, around 20% are singletons. The specimen comprised PBMCs from blood, sampled about 5 days after vaccination. The origin of this receptor is a man aged 45-60 years who received an inactivated influenza vaccine. The chain carries TRBV7-8 and TRBJ2-2, with D perhaps TRBD1 or TRBD2 (6 bases each). In nucleotides, the CDR3 is TGTGCCAGCAGCTTAGGAGGGGGACTTTACACCGGGGAGCTGTTTTTT. Translation: CASSLGGGLYTGELFF.